The present T cell receptor (beta chain) was sequenced within a study of T cell repertoires in cytomegalovirus infection. As for the study in general: The public TCR beta signatures pointed to both CMV infection and matching HLA type. Findings and limits, study-wide: Identification of carriers of CMV plus the relevant HLA was performed using cumulative public TCR beta family frequency.

Germline CDR1 is DFQATT and CDR2 is SNEGSKA (reference sequence). The CDR3 extends over 14 amino acids. Trimming cost V 6 bases and J 3 bases; bases outside gene matches: 7. As concerns this clonotype: The antigen is not known.

TCRdb redid the calling of the reads with MiXCR, one entry per CDR3 protein. This sample has about 490,000 distinct CDR3 sequences, with 10% to 12% found just once. This clonotype originated in a human donor in good health (CMV status not recorded). Some clones in this sample may be carry-over from other donors' samples. V and J are TRBV20-1 and TRBJ2-2, with 7 bases that match TRBD1. Sequenced: PBMCs. The CDR3 DNA is TGCAGTGCAGTCCGGACAGGCGACACCGGGGAGCTGTTTTTT. Protein product: CSAVRTGDTGELFF.